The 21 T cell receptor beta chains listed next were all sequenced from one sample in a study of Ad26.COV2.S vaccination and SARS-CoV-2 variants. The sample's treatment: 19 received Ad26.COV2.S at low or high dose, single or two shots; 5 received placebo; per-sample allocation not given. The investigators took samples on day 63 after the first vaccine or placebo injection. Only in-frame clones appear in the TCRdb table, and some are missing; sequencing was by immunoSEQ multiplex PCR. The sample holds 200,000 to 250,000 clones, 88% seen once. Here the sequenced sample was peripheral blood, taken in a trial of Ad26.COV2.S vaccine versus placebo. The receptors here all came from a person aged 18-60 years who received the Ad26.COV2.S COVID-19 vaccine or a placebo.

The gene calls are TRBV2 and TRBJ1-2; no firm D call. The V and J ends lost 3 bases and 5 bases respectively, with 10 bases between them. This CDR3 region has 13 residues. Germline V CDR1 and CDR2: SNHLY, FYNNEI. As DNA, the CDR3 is TGTGCCAGCAGTGACAGTCAGACTTATGGCTACACCTTC. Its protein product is CASSDSQTYGYTF.

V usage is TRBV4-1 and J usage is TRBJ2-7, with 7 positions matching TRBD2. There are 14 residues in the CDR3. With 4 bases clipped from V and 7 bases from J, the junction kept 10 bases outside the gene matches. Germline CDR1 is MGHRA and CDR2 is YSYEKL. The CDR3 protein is CASSPQSGVGEQYF. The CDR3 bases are TGCGCCAGCAGCCCCCAGAGCGGGGTGGGAGAGCAGTACTTC.

In nucleotides, the CDR3 is TGTGCCAGCAGTGATCAGGGACTCTCCGAGCAGTACTTC. Its translation: CASSDQGLSEQYF. This chain links TRBV25-1 with TRBJ2-7, with D possibly being TRBD2 (6 bases). Germline assignment: CDR1 MGHDK and CDR2 SYGVNS. This CDR3 comprises 13 residues. Trimming took off 3 bases at V and 6 bases at J, with 12 bases between the two ends.

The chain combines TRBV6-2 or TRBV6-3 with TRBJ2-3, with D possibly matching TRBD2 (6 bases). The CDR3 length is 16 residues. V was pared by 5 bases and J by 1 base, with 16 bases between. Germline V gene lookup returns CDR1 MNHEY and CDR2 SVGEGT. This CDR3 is CASSREAGRGTDTQYF. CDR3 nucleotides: TGTGCCAGCAGTCGAGAAGCGGGTCGCGGCACAGATACGCAGTATTTT.

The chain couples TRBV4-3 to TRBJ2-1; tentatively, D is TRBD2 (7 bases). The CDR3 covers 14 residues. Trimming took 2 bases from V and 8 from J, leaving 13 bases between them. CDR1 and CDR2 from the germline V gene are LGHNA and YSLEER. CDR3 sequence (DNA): TGCGCCAGCAGCCAAACGGGGGGCTCATATGAGCAGTTCTTC. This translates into CASSQTGGSYEQFF.

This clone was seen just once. The CDR3: CASSRTAGSGNTIYF. CDR3 coding DNA: TGCGCCAGCAGCCGGACAGCTGGGTCTGGAAACACCATATATTTT. J is TRBJ1-3 and V is TRBV5-1, with D maybe TRBD1 (6 bases). CDR3 size: 15 residues. V was clipped by 4 bases and J by 1 base, with 12 bases between them. Germline CDR1 SGHRS, CDR2 YFSETQ.

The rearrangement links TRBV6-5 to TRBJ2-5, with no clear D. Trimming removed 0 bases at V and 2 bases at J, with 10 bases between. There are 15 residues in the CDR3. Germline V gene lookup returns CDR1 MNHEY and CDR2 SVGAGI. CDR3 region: CASSYSSGGQETQYF. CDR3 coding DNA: TGTGCCAGCAGTTACTCGTCTGGTGGGCAAGAGACCCAGTACTTC.

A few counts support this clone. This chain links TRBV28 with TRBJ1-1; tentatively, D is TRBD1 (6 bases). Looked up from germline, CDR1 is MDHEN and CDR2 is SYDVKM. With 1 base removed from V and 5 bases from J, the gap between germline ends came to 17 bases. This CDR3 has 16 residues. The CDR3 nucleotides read TGTGCCAGCAGTTTATTATCCGGGGGGCGGTTAACTGAAGCTTTCTTT. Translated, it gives CASSLLSGGRLTEAFF.

CDR3 residues: CSVTYGTSGGETQYF. CDR3 DNA: TGCAGCGTTACATACGGGACTAGTGGCGGGGAGACCCAGTACTTC. The rearrangement links TRBV29-1 to TRBJ2-5; the match to TRBD2 covers 8 bases. The trim removed 5 bases at V and 5 bases at J, leaving 13 bases unmatched. Germline V gives CDR1 SQVTM, CDR2 ANQGSEA. This CDR3 region has 15 residues. Variable domain in full (rest from reference TRBV29-1 and TRBJ2-5): SAVISQKPSRDICQRGTSLTIQCQVDSQVTMMFWYRQQPGQSLTLIATANQGSEATYESGFVIDKFPISRPNLTFSTLTVSNMSPEDSSIYLCSVTYGTSGGETQYFGPGTRLLVL.

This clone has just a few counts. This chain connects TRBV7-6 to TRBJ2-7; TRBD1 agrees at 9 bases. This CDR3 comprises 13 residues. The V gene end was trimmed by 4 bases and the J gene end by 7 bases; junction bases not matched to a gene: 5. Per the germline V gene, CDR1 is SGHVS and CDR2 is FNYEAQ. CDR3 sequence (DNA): TGTGCCAGCAGCTCGGACAGGGGATCAGAGCAGTACTTC. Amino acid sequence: CASSSDRGSEQYF. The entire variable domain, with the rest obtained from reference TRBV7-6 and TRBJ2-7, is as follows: GAGVSQSPRYKVTKRGQDVALRCDPISGHVSLYWYRQALGQGPEFLTYFNYEAQQDKSGLPNDRFSAERPEGSISTLTIQRTEQRDSAMYRCASSSDRGSEQYFGPGTRLTVT.

The CDR3: CASSVGQGSSGANVLTF. For the CDR3, the DNA is TGTGCCAGCAGCGTGGGACAGGGCAGCTCTGGGGCCAACGTCCTGACTTTC. The V call is TRBV11-3, the J call TRBJ2-6; 9 bases are shared with TRBD1. The CDR3 runs 17 residues. V was clipped by 5 bases and J by 0 bases; unmatched bases: 5. Germline lookup yields CDR1 SGHNT and CDR2 YENEEA.

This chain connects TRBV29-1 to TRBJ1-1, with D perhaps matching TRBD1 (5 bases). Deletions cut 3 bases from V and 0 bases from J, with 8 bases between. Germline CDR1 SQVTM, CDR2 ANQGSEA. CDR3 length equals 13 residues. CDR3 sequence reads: CSVDQGLNTEAFF. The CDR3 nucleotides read TGCAGCGTTGATCAGGGACTGAACACTGAAGCTTTCTTT.

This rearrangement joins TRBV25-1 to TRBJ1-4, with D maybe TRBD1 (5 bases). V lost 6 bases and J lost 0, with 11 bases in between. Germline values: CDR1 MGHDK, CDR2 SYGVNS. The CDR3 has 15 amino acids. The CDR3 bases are TGTGCCAGCAGGGGGGAACAGGCAACTAATGAAAAACTGTTTTTT. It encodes CASRGEQATNEKLFF.

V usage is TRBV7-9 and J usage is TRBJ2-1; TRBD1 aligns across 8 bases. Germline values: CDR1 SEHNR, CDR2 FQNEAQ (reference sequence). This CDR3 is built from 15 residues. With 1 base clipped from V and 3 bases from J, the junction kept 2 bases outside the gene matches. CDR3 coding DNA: TGTGCCAGCAGCTTAGGGACAGGGTACTACAATGAGCAGTTCTTC. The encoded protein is CASSLGTGYYNEQFF.

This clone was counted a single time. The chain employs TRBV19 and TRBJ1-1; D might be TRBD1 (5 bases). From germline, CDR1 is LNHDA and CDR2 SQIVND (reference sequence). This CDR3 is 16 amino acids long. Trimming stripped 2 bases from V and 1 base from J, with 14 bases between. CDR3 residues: CASSIRPGHQNTEAFF. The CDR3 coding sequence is TGTGCCAGTAGTATAAGACCCGGACACCAGAACACTGAAGCTTTCTTT.

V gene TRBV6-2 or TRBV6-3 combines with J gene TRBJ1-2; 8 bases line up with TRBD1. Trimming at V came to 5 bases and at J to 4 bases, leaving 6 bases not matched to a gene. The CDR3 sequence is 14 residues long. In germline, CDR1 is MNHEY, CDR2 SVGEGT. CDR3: CASSHGTGIYGYTF. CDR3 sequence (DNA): TGTGCCAGCAGTCACGGGACAGGTATCTATGGCTACACCTTC.

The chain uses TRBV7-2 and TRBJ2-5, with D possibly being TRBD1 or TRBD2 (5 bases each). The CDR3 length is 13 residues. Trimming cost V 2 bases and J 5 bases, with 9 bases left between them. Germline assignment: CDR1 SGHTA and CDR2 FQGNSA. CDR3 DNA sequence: TGTGCCAGCAGCTTATGGGACCGGGAGACCCAGTACTTC. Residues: CASSLWDRETQYF. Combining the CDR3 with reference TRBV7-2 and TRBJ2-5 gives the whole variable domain GAGVSQSPSNKVTEKGKDVELRCDPISGHTALYWYRQSLGQGLEFLIYFQGNSAPDKSGLPSDRFSAERTGGSVSTLTIQRTQQEDSAVYLCASSLWDRETQYFGPGTRLLVL.

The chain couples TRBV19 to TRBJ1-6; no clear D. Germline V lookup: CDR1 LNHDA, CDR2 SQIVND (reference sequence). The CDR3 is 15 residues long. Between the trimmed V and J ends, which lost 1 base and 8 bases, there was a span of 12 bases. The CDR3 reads CASSIVTSGDSPLHF. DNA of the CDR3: TGTGCCAGTAGTATAGTAACAAGTGGTGATTCACCCCTCCACTTT.

CDR3 amino acids: CASSPTRLTGLREGYEQYF. The DNA for the CDR3 is TGTGCCAGCAGCCCGACGAGACTAACCGGGTTAAGGGAGGGTTACGAGCAGTACTTC. This chain joins TRBV9 and TRBJ2-7; 7 bases align to TRBD2. The CDR3 extends over 19 amino acids. Unmatched junction bases numbered 23, after V lost 4 bases and J lost 4 bases. Germline assignment: CDR1 SGDLS and CDR2 YYNGEE.

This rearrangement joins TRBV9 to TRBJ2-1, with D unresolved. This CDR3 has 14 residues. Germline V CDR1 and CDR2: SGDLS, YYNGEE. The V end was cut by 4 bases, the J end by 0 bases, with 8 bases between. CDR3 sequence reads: CASSPFNSYNEQFF. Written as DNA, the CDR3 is TGTGCCAGCAGCCCTTTCAACTCCTACAATGAGCAGTTCTTC. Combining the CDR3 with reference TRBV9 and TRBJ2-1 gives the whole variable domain DSGVTQTPKHLITATGQRVTLRCSPRSGDLSVYWYQQSLDQGLQFLIQYYNGEERAKGNILERFSAQQFPDLHSELNLSSLELGDSALYFCASSPFNSYNEQFFGPGTRLTVL.

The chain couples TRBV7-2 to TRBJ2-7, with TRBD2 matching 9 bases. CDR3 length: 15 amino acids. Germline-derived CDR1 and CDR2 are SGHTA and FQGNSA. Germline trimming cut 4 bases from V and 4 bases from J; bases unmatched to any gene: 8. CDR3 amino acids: CASSSPRGRAYEQYF. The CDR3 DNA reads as TGTGCCAGCAGCTCCCCCCGCGGGAGGGCTTACGAGCAGTACTTC.